This entry lists 13 T cell receptor beta chains sequenced from one sample in a study of patients and donors after allogeneic stem cell transplantation. TCRdb ran MiXCR on the RT-PCR reads and lists one entry per CDR3 protein. The profile covers 920,000 or so distinct CDR3 sequences, with 18% appearing a single time and around 5.5% taken by the ten largest. Sequences were obtained from blood, either unsorted or a sorted T cell fraction (not recorded which). The origin of the receptors is a human donor who was either an allogeneic HSCT recipient or a stem cell or donor lymphocyte infusion donor (not recorded which). It is not recorded whose cells these are; they may come from a transplant donor.

CDR3 sequence reads: CASSEETSGAYNEQFF. DNA of the CDR3: TGTGCCAGCAGTGAGGAGACTAGCGGGGCGTACAATGAGCAGTTCTTC. V and J are TRBV6-1 and TRBJ2-1, with TRBD2 matching 11 bases. Trimming cost V 3 bases and J 4 bases; bases outside gene matches: 5. Germline lookup yields CDR1 MNHNS and CDR2 SASEGT. This CDR3 spans 16 amino acids.

The chain links TRBV5-1 to TRBJ2-7; 7 nucleotides align to TRBD2. Germline V gene lookup returns CDR1 SGHRS and CDR2 YFSETQ. This CDR3 has 16 residues. The V and J ends lost 4 bases and 6 bases, in that order; junction bases with no gene match: 16. The CDR3 DNA is TGCGCCAGCAGCCGTTCGCTGAACTGGACTAGGAGCGAGCAGTACTTC. As protein: CASSRSLNWTRSEQYF.

V and J are TRBV20-1 and TRBJ2-5; 9 bases fit TRBD2. The CDR3 loop spans 15 amino acids. J gave up 1 base and V 4 bases, and 7 bases lay outside the gene matches. CDR1 is DFQATT and CDR2 is SNEGSKA in the germline V gene (reference sequence). Here the CDR3 DNA reads TGCAGTGCTAAACCCCCTAGCGGGGCCCAAGAGACCCAGTACTTC. It yields the protein CSAKPPSGAQETQYF.

This clonotype was seen a single time. The chain combines TRBV7-2 with TRBJ2-2, with a possible D match to TRBD2 (7 bases). V dropped 5 bases and J dropped 4 bases, with 17 bases sitting between them. CDR1 SGHTA and CDR2 FQGNSA come from the germline V gene. This CDR3 has 16 amino acids. CDR3 DNA: TGTGCCAGCAGCCTAAGGGGGGGTCCCAGCACCGGGGAGCTGTTTTTT. Its protein product is CASSLRGGPSTGELFF. Full variable domain (outside the CDR3, taken from reference TRBV7-2 and TRBJ2-2): GAGVSQSPSNKVTEKGKDVELRCDPISGHTALYWYRQSLGQGLEFLIYFQGNSAPDKSGLPSDRFSAERTGGSVSTLTIQRTQQEDSAVYLCASSLRGGPSTGELFFGEGSRLTVL.

The J gene is TRBJ2-7, the V gene TRBV29-1; possibly TRBD1 for D (6 bases). The length of the CDR3 is 12 residues. Per germline, CDR1 SQVTM and CDR2 ANQGSEA. V was clipped by 2 bases and J by 7 bases, with 12 bases between them. As DNA, the CDR3 is TGCAGCGTTGAACAGGGGCCCCGGGAGCAGTACTTC. Protein sequence: CSVEQGPREQYF.

This clonotype showed up just a few times. V and J are TRBV5-6 and TRBJ1-2; D is unresolved. The CDR3 is 13 amino acids. V lost 1 base to trimming and J lost 6 bases, with 10 bases between them. Per the germline V gene, CDR1 is SGHDT and CDR2 is YYEEEE. CDR3 loop: CASSLNGEDGYTF. CDR3 coding DNA: TGTGCCAGCAGCTTGAACGGGGAAGATGGCTACACCTTC.

The chain is built from TRBV7-9 and TRBJ1-1; D is uncertain. Germline assignment: CDR1 SEHNR and CDR2 FQNEAQ (reference sequence). The V end was cut by 2 bases, the J end by 1 base, with 11 bases between. There are 15 residues in the CDR3. The DNA of the CDR3 is TGTGCCAGCAGCTTACCCCAGACCGAGAACACTGAAGCTTTCTTT. Translated, it gives CASSLPQTENTEAFF.

The V and J genes are TRBV27 and TRBJ2-5, with 8 bases aligning to TRBD1. The CDR3 is 12 amino acids. V was clipped by 6 bases and J by 9 bases; unmatched bases: 6. The germline V gene has CDR1 MNHEY and CDR2 SMNVEV (reference sequence). This CDR3 is CASSRDRSPQYF. In DNA, the CDR3 is TGTGCCAGCAGCCGGGACAGGTCTCCCCAGTACTTC.

This clonotype was counted between two and nine times. This rearrangement joins TRBV7-2 to TRBJ2-1; 11 bases fit TRBD2. Germline V gene sequence: CDR1 SGHTA, CDR2 FQGNSA. V lost 1 base, J lost 7 bases, and 6 bases stayed unmatched. The CDR3 is 16 amino acids. Here the CDR3 DNA reads TGTGCCAGCAGCTTAGTAGGTAGCGGGGGGGTAAATGAGCAGTTCTTC. It translates to CASSLVGSGGVNEQFF.

J is TRBJ1-6 and V is TRBV30; TRBD1 aligns across 8 bases. The CDR3 consists of 13 residues. Germline V gives CDR1 GTSNPN, CDR2 SVGIG (reference sequence). With V trimmed by 3 bases and J by 9 bases, 4 bases remained unmatched. The CDR3 sequence: CAWSEGQGSPLHF. The CDR3 DNA reads TGTGCCTGGAGCGAAGGACAGGGTTCACCCCTCCACTTT. The full variable domain, its missing parts supplied by reference TRBV30 and TRBJ1-6, is SQTIHQWPATLVQPVGSPLSLECTVEGTSNPNLYWYRQAAGRGLQLLFYSVGIGQISSEVPQNLSASRPQDRQFILSSKKLLLSDSGFYLCAWSEGQGSPLHFGNGTRLTVT.

The chain carries TRBV6-1 and TRBJ1-5; no clear D gene. Germline CDR1 and CDR2: MNHNS and SASEGT. The CDR3 has 13 amino acids. V gave up 6 bases and J gave up 0 bases, with 6 bases separating them. CDR3 amino acids: CASSDISNQPQHF. In DNA, the CDR3 is TGTGCCAGCAGCGACATTAGCAATCAGCCCCAGCATTTT.

This sequence joins TRBV5-1 and TRBJ2-7; 9 bases match TRBD1. Germline loops: CDR1 SGHRS, CDR2 YFSETQ. The V segment lost 4 bases and the J segment 9 bases; nucleotides outside the gene matches: 11. CDR3 length: 14 residues. The CDR3 here is CASSPDRGGFGQYF. CDR3 in DNA: TGCGCCAGCAGCCCGGACAGGGGAGGATTCGGGCAGTACTTC.

This clonotype has just a few counts. The rearrangement links TRBV6-5 to TRBJ2-5; D possibly corresponds to TRBD2 (6 bases). Trimming shortened V by 2 bases and J by 0 bases, and 13 bases separated the two germline ends. Per germline, CDR1 MNHEY and CDR2 SVGAGI. This CDR3 has 16 residues. CDR3 in amino acids: CASSYGVREDQETQYF. The CDR3 DNA sequence: TGTGCCAGCAGTTACGGGGTCAGGGAGGACCAAGAGACCCAGTACTTC.